The source of this T cell receptor (beta chain) is a study of T cell repertoires in cytomegalovirus infection. Of note for this clonotype: Its antigen is unidentified.

TCRdb recomputed calls from the reads with MiXCR, one row per CDR3 protein. Among approximately 500,000 distinct CDR3 sequences, 30% to 35% were seen once, and the ten largest hold roughly 15%. J gave up 3 bases and V 4 bases, and 2 bases lay outside the gene matches. Germline values: CDR1 LNHDA, CDR2 SQIVND (reference sequence). CDR3 length: 15 residues. This chain joins TRBV19 and TRBJ2-2, with 10 bases identical to TRBD2. The receptor was derived from a human donor in good health (CMV status not recorded). Some clones in this sample may be carry-over from other donors' samples. The sample here was cultured PBMCs, taken from culture after CMV antigen stimulation. This CDR3 is CASSSSGRHTGELFF. The CDR3 bases are TGTGCCAGTAGTAGTAGCGGGAGGCACACCGGGGAGCTGTTTTTT.